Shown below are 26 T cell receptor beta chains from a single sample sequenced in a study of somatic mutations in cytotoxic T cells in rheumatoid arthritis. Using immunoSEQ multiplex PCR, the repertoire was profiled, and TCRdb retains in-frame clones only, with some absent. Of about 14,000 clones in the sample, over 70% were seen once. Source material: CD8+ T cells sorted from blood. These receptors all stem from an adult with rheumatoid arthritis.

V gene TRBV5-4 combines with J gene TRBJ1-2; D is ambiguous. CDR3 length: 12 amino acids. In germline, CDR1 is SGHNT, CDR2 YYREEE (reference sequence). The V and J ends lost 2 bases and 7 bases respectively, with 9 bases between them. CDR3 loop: CASSFGITGYTF. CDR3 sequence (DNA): TGTGCCAGCAGCTTCGGGATAACTGGCTACACCTTC.

The CDR3 DNA reads TGTGCCAGCAGCGATGGGGCAGAACTACCCGACAATGAGCAGTTCTTC. Its protein is CASSDGAELPDNEQFF. The chain employs TRBV9 and TRBJ2-1; possible D gene TRBD1, 5 bases. Per the germline V gene, CDR1 is SGDLS and CDR2 is YYNGEE. This CDR3 is 16 amino acids long. V was pared by 3 bases and J by 5 bases, with 18 bases between.

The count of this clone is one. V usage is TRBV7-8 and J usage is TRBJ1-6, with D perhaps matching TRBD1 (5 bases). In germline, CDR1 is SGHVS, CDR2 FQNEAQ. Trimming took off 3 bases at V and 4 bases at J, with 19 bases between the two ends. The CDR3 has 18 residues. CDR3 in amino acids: CASSLRDRESKYNSPLHF. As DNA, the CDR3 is TGTGCCAGCAGCTTGAGGGACCGGGAGAGCAAGTATAATTCACCCCTCCACTTT.

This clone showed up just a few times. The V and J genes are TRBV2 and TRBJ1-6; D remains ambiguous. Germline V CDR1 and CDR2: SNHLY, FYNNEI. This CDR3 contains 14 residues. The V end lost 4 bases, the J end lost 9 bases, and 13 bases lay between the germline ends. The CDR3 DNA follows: TGTGCCAGCAGTGCGGGAGGGTCACTTTCACCCCTCCACTTT. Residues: CASSAGGSLSPLHF. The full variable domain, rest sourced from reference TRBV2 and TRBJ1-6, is EPEVTQTPSHQVTQMGQEVILRCVPISNHLYFYWYRQILGQKVEFLVSFYNNEISEKSEIFDDQFSVERPDGSNFTLKIRSTKLEDSAMYFCASSAGGSLSPLHFGNGTRLTVT.

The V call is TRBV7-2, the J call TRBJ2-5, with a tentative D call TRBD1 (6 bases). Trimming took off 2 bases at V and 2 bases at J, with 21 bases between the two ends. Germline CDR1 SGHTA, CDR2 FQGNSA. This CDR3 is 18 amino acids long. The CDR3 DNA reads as TGTGCCAGCAGCTTACTGTGGGACGGGGACACACCACAAGAGACCCAGTACTTC. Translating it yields CASSLLWDGDTPQETQYF.

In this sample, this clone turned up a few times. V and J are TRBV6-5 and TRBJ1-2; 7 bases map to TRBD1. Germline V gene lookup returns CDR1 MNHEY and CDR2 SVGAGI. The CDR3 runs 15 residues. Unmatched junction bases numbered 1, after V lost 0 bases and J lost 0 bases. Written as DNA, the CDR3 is TGTGCCAGCAGTTACTCGGACAGGTCTAACTATGGCTACACCTTC. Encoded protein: CASSYSDRSNYGYTF.

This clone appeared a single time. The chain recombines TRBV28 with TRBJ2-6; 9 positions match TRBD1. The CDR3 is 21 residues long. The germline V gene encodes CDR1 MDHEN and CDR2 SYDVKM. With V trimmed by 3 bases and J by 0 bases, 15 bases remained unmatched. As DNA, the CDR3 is TGTGCCAGCAGTTTCTACGGACAGGGGCCTGACATATTCTCTGGGGCCAACGTCCTGACTTTC. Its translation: CASSFYGQGPDIFSGANVLTF.

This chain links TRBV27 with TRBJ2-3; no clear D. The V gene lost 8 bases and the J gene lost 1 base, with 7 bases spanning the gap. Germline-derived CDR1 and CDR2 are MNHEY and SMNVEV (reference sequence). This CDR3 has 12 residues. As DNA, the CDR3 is TGTGCCAGCGGGTCACGCACAGATACGCAGTATTTT. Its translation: CASGSRTDTQYF.

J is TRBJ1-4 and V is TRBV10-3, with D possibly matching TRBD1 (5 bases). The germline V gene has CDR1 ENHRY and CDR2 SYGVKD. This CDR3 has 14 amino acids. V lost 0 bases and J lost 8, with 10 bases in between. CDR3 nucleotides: TGTGCCATCAGTGAGTCGAGGGGTTCCGAAAAACTGTTTTTT. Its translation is CAISESRGSEKLFF.

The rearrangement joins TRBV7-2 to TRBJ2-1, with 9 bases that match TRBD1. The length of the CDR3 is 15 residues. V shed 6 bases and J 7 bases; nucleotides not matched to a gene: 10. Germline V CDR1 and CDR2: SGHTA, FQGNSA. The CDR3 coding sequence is TGTGCCAGCAGACTCCGAGGACAGGGGTTGAATGAGCAGTTCTTC. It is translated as CASRLRGQGLNEQFF.

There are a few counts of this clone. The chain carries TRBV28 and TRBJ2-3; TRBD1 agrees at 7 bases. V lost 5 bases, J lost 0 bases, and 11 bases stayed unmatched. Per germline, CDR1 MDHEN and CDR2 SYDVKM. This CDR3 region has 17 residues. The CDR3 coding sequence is TGTGCCAGCAGTCTTAAACAGGGGATTCCTAGCACAGATACGCAGTATTTT. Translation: CASSLKQGIPSTDTQYF.

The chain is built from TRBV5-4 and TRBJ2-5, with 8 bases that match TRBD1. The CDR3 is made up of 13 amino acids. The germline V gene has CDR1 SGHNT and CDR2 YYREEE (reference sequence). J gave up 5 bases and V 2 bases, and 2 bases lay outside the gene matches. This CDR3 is CASSFRGPETQYF. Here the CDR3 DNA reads TGTGCCAGCAGCTTCAGGGGGCCGGAGACCCAGTACTTC.

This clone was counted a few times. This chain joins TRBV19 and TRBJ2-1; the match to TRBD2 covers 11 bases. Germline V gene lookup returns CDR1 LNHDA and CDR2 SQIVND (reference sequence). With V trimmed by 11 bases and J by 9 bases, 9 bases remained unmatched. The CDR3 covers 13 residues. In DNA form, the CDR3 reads TGTGCCTCCGGGACTAGCGGTACGGGTGAGCAGTTCTTC. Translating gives CASGTSGTGEQFF.

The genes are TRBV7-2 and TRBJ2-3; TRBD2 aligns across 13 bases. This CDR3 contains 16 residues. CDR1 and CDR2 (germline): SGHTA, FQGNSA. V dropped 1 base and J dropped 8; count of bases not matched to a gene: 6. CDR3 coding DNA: TGTGCCAGCAGCTTAGTGACTAGCGGGGGGCTCGCTACGCAGTATTTT. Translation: CASSLVTSGGLATQYF.

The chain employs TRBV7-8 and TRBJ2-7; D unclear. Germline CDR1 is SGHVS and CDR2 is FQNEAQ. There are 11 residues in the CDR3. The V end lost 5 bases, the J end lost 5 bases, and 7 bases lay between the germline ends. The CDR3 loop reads CASSLLHEQYV. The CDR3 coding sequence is TGTGCCAGCAGCCTTTTACACGAGCAGTACGTC.

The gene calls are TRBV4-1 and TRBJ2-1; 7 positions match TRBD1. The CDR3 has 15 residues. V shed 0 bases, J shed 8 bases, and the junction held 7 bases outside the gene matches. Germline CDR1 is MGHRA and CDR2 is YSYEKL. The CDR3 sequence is CASSQDGAGGYEQFF. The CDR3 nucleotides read TGCGCCAGCAGCCAAGATGGGGCAGGGGGTTATGAGCAGTTCTTC.

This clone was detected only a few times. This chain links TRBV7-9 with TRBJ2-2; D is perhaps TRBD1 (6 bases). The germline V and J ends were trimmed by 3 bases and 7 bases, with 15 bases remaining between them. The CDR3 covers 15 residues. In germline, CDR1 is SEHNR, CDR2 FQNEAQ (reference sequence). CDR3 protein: CASSFTLTGFGELFF. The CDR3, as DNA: TGTGCCAGCAGCTTCACCTTAACAGGGTTCGGGGAGCTGTTTTTT.

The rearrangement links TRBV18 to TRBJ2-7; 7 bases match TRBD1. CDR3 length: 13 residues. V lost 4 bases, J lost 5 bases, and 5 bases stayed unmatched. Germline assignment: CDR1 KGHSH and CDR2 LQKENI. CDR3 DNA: TGTGCCAGCTCACGCGACAGGGTCCACGAGCAGTACGTC. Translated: CASSRDRVHEQYV.

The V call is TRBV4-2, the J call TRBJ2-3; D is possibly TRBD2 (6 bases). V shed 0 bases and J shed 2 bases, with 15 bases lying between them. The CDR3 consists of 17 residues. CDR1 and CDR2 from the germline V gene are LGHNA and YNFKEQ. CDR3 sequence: CASSQDVSGEFTDTQYF. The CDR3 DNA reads TGTGCCAGCAGCCAAGATGTTAGCGGAGAATTCACAGATACGCAGTATTTT.

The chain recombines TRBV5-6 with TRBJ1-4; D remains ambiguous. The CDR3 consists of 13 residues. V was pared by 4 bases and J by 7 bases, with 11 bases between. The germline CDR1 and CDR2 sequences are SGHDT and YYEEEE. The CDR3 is CASSQGGSEKLFF. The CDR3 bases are TGTGCCAGCAGCCAAGGCGGTAGTGAAAAACTGTTTTTT.

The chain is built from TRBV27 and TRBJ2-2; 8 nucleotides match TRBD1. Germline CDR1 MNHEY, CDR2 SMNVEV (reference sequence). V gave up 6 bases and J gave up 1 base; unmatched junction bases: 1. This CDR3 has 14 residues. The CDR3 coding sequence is TGTGCCAGCAGCGGACAGGGGAACACCGGGGAGCTGTTTTTT. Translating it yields CASSGQGNTGELFF.

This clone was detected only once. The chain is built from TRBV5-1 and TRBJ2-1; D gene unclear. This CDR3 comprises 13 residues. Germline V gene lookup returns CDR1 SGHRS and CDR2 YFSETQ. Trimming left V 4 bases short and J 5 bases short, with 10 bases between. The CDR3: CASSQTINNEQFF. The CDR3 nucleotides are TGCGCCAGCAGCCAAACGATAAACAATGAGCAGTTCTTC. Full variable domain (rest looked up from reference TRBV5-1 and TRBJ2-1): KAGVTQTPRYLIKTRGQQVTLSCSPISGHRSVSWYQQTPGQGLQFLFEYFSETQRNKGNFPGRFSGRQFSNSRSEMNVSTLELGDSALYLCASSQTINNEQFFGPGTRLTVL.

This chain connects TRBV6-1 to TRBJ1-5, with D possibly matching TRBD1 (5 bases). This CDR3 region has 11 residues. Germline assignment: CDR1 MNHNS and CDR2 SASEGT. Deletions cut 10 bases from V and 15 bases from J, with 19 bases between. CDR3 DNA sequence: TGTGCCACTGTGCAGGGAAGGACCCGGCATTTT. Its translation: CATVQGRTRHF.

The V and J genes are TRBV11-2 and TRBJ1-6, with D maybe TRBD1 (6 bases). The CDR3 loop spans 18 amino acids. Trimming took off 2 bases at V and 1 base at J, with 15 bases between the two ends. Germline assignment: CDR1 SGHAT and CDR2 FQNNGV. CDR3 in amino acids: CASSLSGLGASYNSPLHF. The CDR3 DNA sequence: TGTGCCAGCAGCTTATCGGGACTGGGGGCGTCCTATAATTCACCCCTCCACTTT.

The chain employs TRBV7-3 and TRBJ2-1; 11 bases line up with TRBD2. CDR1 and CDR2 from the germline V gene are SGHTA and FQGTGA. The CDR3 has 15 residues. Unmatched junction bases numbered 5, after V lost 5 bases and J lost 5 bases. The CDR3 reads CASSLSGGANNEQFF. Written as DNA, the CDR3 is TGTGCCAGCAGCCTTAGCGGGGGGGCCAACAATGAGCAGTTCTTC.

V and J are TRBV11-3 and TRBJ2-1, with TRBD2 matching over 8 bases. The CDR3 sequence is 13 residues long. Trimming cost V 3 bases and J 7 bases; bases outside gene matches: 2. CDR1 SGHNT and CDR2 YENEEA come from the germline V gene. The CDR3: CASSFIAGNEQFF. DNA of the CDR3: TGTGCCAGCAGCTTCATAGCGGGGAATGAGCAGTTCTTC.